Each of the 13 T cell receptor beta chains below was sequenced from the same sample in a study of cytomegalovirus exposure and HLA in healthy donors. The study ran its PCR with 60 Vbeta and 13 Jbeta primers. Clones were sequenced by immunoSEQ multiplex PCR, and TCRdb holds only the in-frame ones, with some missing. The table has some 270,000 clones, about 80% seen once. The sample was PBMCs. These receptor sequences come from a girl aged 2 to 10 in good health and CMV-seronegative.

V is TRBV9 and J is TRBJ2-7; D gene ambiguous. The germline CDR1 and CDR2 sequences are SGDLS and YYNGEE. V lost 0 bases, J lost 7 bases, and 14 bases lay in between. The CDR3 has 14 residues. CDR3 in amino acids: CASSVGSGAWEQYF. CDR3 DNA: TGTGCCAGCAGCGTAGGGTCAGGCGCTTGGGAGCAGTACTTC.

This clone has just one count. The V and J genes are TRBV11-2 and TRBJ2-2; possibly TRBD2 for D (7 bases). Trimming left V 1 base short and J 6 bases short, with 18 bases between. Germline-derived CDR1 and CDR2 are SGHAT and FQNNGV. CDR3 length: 17 residues. CDR3 sequence (DNA): TGTGCCAGCAGCTTAGGCGGGGGCCCTATTCGGCCCGGGGAGCTGTTTTTT. Its translation: CASSLGGGPIRPGELFF.

The chain carries TRBV5-1 and TRBJ2-1, with TRBD1 matching over 7 bases. V shed 6 bases and J 4 bases; nucleotides not matched to a gene: 7. Looked up from germline, CDR1 is SGHRS and CDR2 is YFSETQ. The CDR3 spans 14 residues. The CDR3 DNA follows: TGCGCCAGCAACCCTCGGACAGGTTACAATGAGCAGTTCTTC. This translates into CASNPRTGYNEQFF.

In nucleotides, the CDR3 is TGTGCCAGCAGTCCTACCCGGACAGGCATTAATGAAAAACTGTTTTTT. Protein: CASSPTRTGINEKLFF. The genes are TRBV27 and TRBJ1-4; TRBD1 aligns across 7 bases. CDR3 length: 16 amino acids. The V segment lost 5 bases and the J segment 4 bases; nucleotides outside the gene matches: 10. Germline V gene lookup returns CDR1 MNHEY and CDR2 SMNVEV (reference sequence).

The gene calls are TRBV10-3 and TRBJ1-5, with D tentatively TRBD1 (6 bases). V lost 0 bases to trimming and J lost 7 bases, with 13 bases between them. Germline assignment: CDR1 ENHRY and CDR2 SYGVKD. The CDR3 is made up of 15 amino acids. The CDR3: CAISESIGGWQPQHF. For the CDR3, the DNA is TGTGCCATCAGTGAGTCGATAGGGGGTTGGCAGCCCCAGCATTTT.

The chain employs TRBV9 and TRBJ2-3; 7 bases are shared with TRBD2. The CDR3 consists of 19 residues. V lost 0 bases, J lost 0 bases, and 13 bases stayed unmatched. The germline V gene has CDR1 SGDLS and CDR2 YYNGEE. The CDR3 reads CASSVEAGTLLHSTDTQYF. CDR3 DNA sequence: TGTGCCAGCAGCGTAGAAGCGGGAACCCTTCTCCATAGCACAGATACGCAGTATTTT.

The chain has TRBV29-1 and TRBJ2-1; the match to TRBD2 covers 9 bases. From germline, CDR1 is SQVTM and CDR2 ANQGSEA. The V and J ends lost 6 bases and 7 bases, in that order; junction bases with no gene match: 10. The CDR3 sequence is 14 residues long. The CDR3: CSVSGGNPGNEQFF. The CDR3 region has the DNA TGCAGCGTAAGCGGGGGGAACCCCGGGAATGAGCAGTTCTTC.

The chain couples TRBV11-2 to TRBJ2-7; 8 bases fit TRBD2. From germline, CDR1 is SGHAT and CDR2 FQNNGV. The CDR3 runs to 15 residues. The V and J ends lost 2 bases and 7 bases, in that order; junction bases with no gene match: 10. The CDR3 DNA reads as TGTGCCAGCAGCTTACAAGGGACTAGGTTCAGTGAGCAGTACTTC. Translated: CASSLQGTRFSEQYF.

This clone showed up just a few times. Other nucleotide sequences in the sample specify the same CDR3. The chain uses TRBV19 and TRBJ2-7; D is ambiguous. The CDR3 loop spans 13 amino acids. The germline V gene encodes CDR1 LNHDA and CDR2 SQIVND (reference sequence). V dropped 0 bases and J dropped 0 bases, with 3 bases sitting between them. CDR3 protein: CASSIDLSYEQYF. In nucleotides, the CDR3 is TGTGCCAGTAGTATAGACCTCTCCTACGAGCAGTACTTC.

This sequence joins TRBV27 and TRBJ2-7; D possibly corresponds to TRBD1 (5 bases). The CDR3 is made up of 15 amino acids. Between the trimmed V and J ends, which lost 2 bases and 6 bases, there was a span of 17 bases. Germline V gene sequence: CDR1 MNHEY, CDR2 SMNVEV (reference sequence). CDR3 in amino acids: CASSLGQGKTFEQYF. The CDR3 DNA follows: TGTGCCAGCAGTTTAGGCCAGGGAAAGACCTTCGAGCAGTACTTC.

As to this clone: Other DNA variants within this sample encode the same CDR3. This chain connects TRBV7-9 to TRBJ2-7; maybe TRBD1 (6 bases). Germline assignment: CDR1 SEHNR and CDR2 FQNEAQ (reference sequence). The CDR3 is made up of 14 amino acids. Trimming stripped 5 bases from V and 0 bases from J, with 11 bases between. CDR3 sequence (DNA): TGTGCCAGCAGCCGAACAGGGAGCTCCTACGAGCAGTACTTC. Residues: CASSRTGSSYEQYF.

This clone has more than one count but fewer than ten. The chain uses TRBV25-1 and TRBJ2-1; 8 positions agree with TRBD2. Germline trimming cut 2 bases from V and 8 bases from J; bases unmatched to any gene: 8. The CDR3 contains 15 residues. The germline V gene encodes CDR1 MGHDK and CDR2 SYGVNS. Written as DNA, the CDR3 is TGTGCCAGCAGTGAAGCGGGACTAGAGTGGGATGAGCAGTTCTTC. It yields the protein CASSEAGLEWDEQFF.

This chain links TRBV6-1 with TRBJ2-7; tentative D call: TRBD1 (5 bases). The ends were cut back, 6 bases at V and 4 bases at J, with 16 bases in the middle. The germline V gene encodes CDR1 MNHNS and CDR2 SASEGT. The CDR3 length is 14 residues. CDR3: CASSPRVPAYEQYF. The CDR3 region has the DNA TGTGCCAGCAGCCCCAGGGTACCGGCGTACGAGCAGTACTTC.